Listed here are 20 T cell receptor beta chains from one sample, sequenced in a study of cytomegalovirus exposure and HLA in healthy donors. PCR employed 60 Vbeta and 13 Jbeta primers. Profiled with immunoSEQ multiplex PCR; TCRdb holds only in-frame clones, not every one. The sample lists about 120,000 clones, 65% to 75% occurring once. The sample comprised PBMCs. Every receptor here comes from a man aged 25-40 years in good health and CMV-seropositive.

The V call is TRBV5-1, the J call TRBJ2-7; weak D call: TRBD1 (6 bases). Germline values: CDR1 SGHRS, CDR2 YFSETQ. The CDR3 consists of 15 residues. Trimming removed 3 bases at V and 3 bases at J, with 16 bases between. The CDR3 here is CASSYTTGRHYEQYF. CDR3 bases: TGCGCCAGCAGCTATACGACAGGTCGGCACTACGAGCAGTACTTC. Variable domain in full (rest from reference TRBV5-1 and TRBJ2-7): KAGVTQTPRYLIKTRGQQVTLSCSPISGHRSVSWYQQTPGQGLQFLFEYFSETQRNKGNFPGRFSGRQFSNSRSEMNVSTLELGDSALYLCASSYTTGRHYEQYFGPGTRLTVT.

This clone was counted only a few times. The sample has other DNA sequences that encode this CDR3 too. V is TRBV6-5 and J is TRBJ1-2, with a tentative D call TRBD1 (6 bases). Between the trimmed V and J ends, which lost 6 bases and 2 bases, there was a span of 10 bases. From germline, CDR1 is MNHEY and CDR2 SVGAGI. CDR3 length equals 13 residues. For the CDR3, the DNA is TGTGCCAGCAGCCGAACAGGGAACTATGGCTACACCTTC. Translation: CASSRTGNYGYTF.

This rearrangement joins TRBV28 to TRBJ2-1, with 9 bases that match TRBD1. V lost 7 bases to trimming and J lost 8 bases; unmatched junction nucleotides: 12. The CDR3 is 15 residues long. Germline V gene data show CDR1 as MDHEN and CDR2 as SYDVKM. The CDR3 DNA sequence: TGTGCCAGCACCCACACGGGGGACAGGGAACATGAGCAGTTCTTC. Protein: CASTHTGDREHEQFF.

The V and J genes are TRBV4-1 and TRBJ2-5; 8 bases fit TRBD1. CDR1 MGHRA and CDR2 YSYEKL come from the germline V gene. CDR3 size: 14 residues. The J segment lost 6 bases and the V segment lost 3 bases, leaving 6 bases of the junction unmatched. Written as DNA, the CDR3 is TGCGCCAGCAGCCAGGACAGGGCGTTGCAGACCCAGTACTTC. This gives the protein CASSQDRALQTQYF.

This chain links TRBV6-1 with TRBJ1-4; D is perhaps TRBD1 (5 bases). V was trimmed by 5 bases and J by 8 bases, leaving 15 bases between them. The CDR3 is 14 amino acids. In germline, CDR1 is MNHNS, CDR2 SASEGT. The CDR3 DNA reads TGTGCCAGCAGTTATCCCGGGGGTGACGAAAAACTGTTTTTT. Amino acids: CASSYPGGDEKLFF.

The chain joins TRBV7-2 to TRBJ2-7, with D perhaps matching TRBD1 (5 bases). The germline gives CDR1 SGHTA, CDR2 FQGNSA. The CDR3 totals 15 residues. V was pared by 2 bases and J by 5 bases, with 16 bases between. CDR3 DNA sequence: TGTGCCAGCAGCTTATGGGGCCGCGCTGGTGACGAGCAGTACTTC. This encodes CASSLWGRAGDEQYF.

In its sample, this clone is large. The CDR3 DNA follows: TGTGCCAGCAGTTACAAGCGACTAGCGGGGTCCGATACGCAGTATTTT. Protein: CASSYKRLAGSDTQYF. The chain uses TRBV6-5 and TRBJ2-3, with 11 nucleotides matching TRBD2. CDR3 length equals 16 residues. Germline V gives CDR1 MNHEY, CDR2 SVGAGI. The V gene end was trimmed by 2 bases and the J gene end by 6 bases; junction bases not matched to a gene: 7.

This clone has just one count. The chain employs TRBV13 and TRBJ2-7; D is unresolved. CDR3 length: 14 amino acids. With 4 bases removed from V and 2 bases from J, the gap between germline ends came to 12 bases. Per germline, CDR1 PRHDT and CDR2 FYEKMQ (reference sequence). CDR3 amino acids: CASSSTNPAYEQYF. The DNA of the CDR3 is TGTGCCAGCAGCTCTACGAACCCCGCCTACGAGCAGTACTTC.

This clone was detected a few times. The CDR3 nucleotides read TGTGCCAGCAGTCCCACCCAGGGGAACGGAGAGACCCAGTACTTC. It yields the protein CASSPTQGNGETQYF. The chain is built from TRBV7-7 and TRBJ2-5; the D gene is possibly TRBD1 (6 bases). The CDR3 totals 15 residues. Germline lookup yields CDR1 SSHAT and CDR2 FNYEAQ (reference sequence). V shed 6 bases and J shed 4 bases, with 18 bases lying between them. Looking up the rest from reference TRBV7-7 and TRBJ2-5 gives the full variable domain: GAGVSQSPRYKVTKRGQDVTLRCDPISSHATLYWYQQALGQGPEFLTYFNYEAQPDKSGLPSDRFSAERPEGSISTLTIQRTEQRDSAMYRCASSPTQGNGETQYFGPGTRLLVL.

This chain joins TRBV4-1 and TRBJ2-6, with D possibly TRBD1 on 6 matching bases. The CDR3 runs to 18 residues. V was shortened by 0 bases and J by 0 bases, with 12 bases between the two germline ends. Germline V gene sequence: CDR1 MGHRA, CDR2 YSYEKL. The CDR3 reads CASSQDIGQHSGANVLTF. The CDR3 coding sequence is TGCGCCAGCAGCCAAGATATTGGACAGCACTCTGGGGCCAACGTCCTGACTTTC.

This sequence joins TRBV5-1 and TRBJ2-5, with 10 bases identical to TRBD1. The J call may not be correct, given that the DNA end is closer to TRBJ2-7. CDR1 SGHRS and CDR2 YFSETQ come from the germline V gene. The CDR3 loop spans 15 amino acids. The CDR3 region has the DNA TGCGCCAGCAGCAAGGGACAGGGGCGCGCCTACGAGCAGTACTTC. Translated, it gives CASSKGQGRAYEQYF.

In DNA form, the CDR3 reads TGTGCCAGCAGTGAGGTCCAACCTGAAGCTTTCTTT. Residues: CASSEVQPEAFF. The chain combines TRBV6-5 with TRBJ1-1; unclear D gene. Trimming took off 5 bases at V and 6 bases at J, with 10 bases between the two ends. This CDR3 has 12 residues. Germline CDR1 is MNHEY and CDR2 is SVGAGI.

The rearrangement uses TRBV30 and TRBJ1-1; the D gene is possibly TRBD1 (6 bases). V lost 0 bases and J 4 bases, leaving 12 bases between the germline ends. The CDR3 loop spans 14 amino acids. Germline lookup yields CDR1 GTSNPN and CDR2 SVGIG (reference sequence). The CDR3 nucleotides are TGTGCCTGGAGTGTACATCAGGGGAGCACTGAAGCTTTCTTT. Amino acid sequence: CAWSVHQGSTEAFF.

The chain is built from TRBV28 and TRBJ2-1; 11 nucleotides line up with TRBD2. This CDR3 contains 18 residues. Germline V gives CDR1 MDHEN, CDR2 SYDVKM. V lost 3 bases, J lost 8 bases, and 15 bases stayed unmatched. The CDR3 is CASSFNSGASGGNDEQFF. The CDR3 nucleotides read TGTGCCAGCAGTTTTAATTCCGGGGCTAGCGGGGGGAACGATGAGCAGTTCTTC.

As DNA, the CDR3 is TGCAGCGTTGAAGACAGGGACACAGATACGCAGTATTTT. Translating it yields CSVEDRDTDTQYF. This chain uses TRBV29-1 with TRBJ2-3, with a tentative D call TRBD1 (5 bases). The V gene lost 0 bases and the J gene lost 2 bases, with 6 bases spanning the gap. CDR1 is SQVTM, CDR2 ANQGSEA, per germline. CDR3 length: 13 residues.

The chain couples TRBV27 to TRBJ2-5, with D perhaps TRBD1 (6 bases). The germline V gene has CDR1 MNHEY and CDR2 SMNVEV (reference sequence). V lost 4 bases and J lost 2, with 14 bases in between. The CDR3 totals 15 residues. DNA of the CDR3: TGTGCCAGCAGTTCCCCAGGGGTCGATCAAGAGACCCAGTACTTC. Its protein is CASSSPGVDQETQYF.

V is TRBV5-6 and J is TRBJ2-1, with 13 bases that match TRBD2. The CDR3 consists of 16 residues. V lost 4 bases to trimming and J lost 10 bases; unmatched junction nucleotides: 11. The V gene's germline CDR1 is SGHDT and CDR2 YYEEEE. The CDR3 DNA sequence: TGTGCCAGCAGCGTGGGCGGACTAGCGGGGGACCCCGAGCAGTTCTTC. The encoded protein is CASSVGGLAGDPEQFF.

This rearrangement joins TRBV28 to TRBJ2-7, with D perhaps matching TRBD1 (5 bases). The V gene lost 1 base and the J gene lost 5 bases, with 12 bases spanning the gap. Per germline, CDR1 MDHEN and CDR2 SYDVKM. CDR3 length: 14 residues. CDR3 loop: CASSLSAGLDEQYF. CDR3 in DNA: TGTGCCAGCAGTTTATCCGCAGGGCTCGACGAGCAGTACTTC.

The CDR3 DNA reads TGCGCCAGCGCGACCGCGGGCGTCTATGGCTACACCTTC. Its protein is CASATAGVYGYTF. This rearrangement joins TRBV5-1 to TRBJ1-2; D unclear. The V and J ends lost 7 bases and 4 bases respectively, with 14 bases between them. This CDR3 spans 13 amino acids. Germline CDR1 and CDR2: SGHRS and YFSETQ.

The rearrangement uses TRBV7-9 and TRBJ1-5, with D unresolved. Trimming shortened V by 4 bases and J by 1 base, and 11 bases separated the two germline ends. Germline V gene sequence: CDR1 SEHNR, CDR2 FQNEAQ (reference sequence). This CDR3 contains 15 residues. CDR3 sequence: CASSSEVGSNQPQHF. CDR3 sequence (DNA): TGTGCCAGCAGCTCCGAGGTCGGAAGCAATCAGCCCCAGCATTTT.